One sample yielded the 7 T cell receptor beta chains listed below, sequenced in a study of cytomegalovirus exposure and HLA in healthy donors. The PCR used 60 Vbeta and 13 Jbeta primers. TCRdb's table, derived via immunoSEQ multiplex PCR, lists solely in-frame clones and lacks some. The profile covers about 150,000 clones, with 65% to 80% appearing a single time and 6.5% to 8.5% taken by the ten largest. Sequencing used PBMCs. These receptors all stem from a woman in her thirties or forties in good health and CMV-seropositive.

The chain employs TRBV11-2 and TRBJ1-1, with D tentatively TRBD1 (5 bases). This CDR3 region has 14 residues. CDR1 is SGHAT and CDR2 is FQNNGV in the germline V gene. V shed 5 bases and J shed 6 bases, with 16 bases lying between them. CDR3: CASSVSGISAEAFF. The DNA of the CDR3 is TGTGCCAGCAGCGTATCAGGGATCTCGGCTGAAGCTTTCTTT.

Many counts were recorded for this clone. The chain recombines TRBV18 with TRBJ1-4; D is unresolved. In germline, CDR1 is KGHSH, CDR2 LQKENI. V gave up 2 bases and J gave up 6 bases, with 10 bases separating them. The CDR3 loop spans 14 amino acids. In DNA, the CDR3 is TGTGCCAGCTCACCAGGAACAGTCGATGAAAAACTGTTTTTT. Translating it yields CASSPGTVDEKLFF.

The J gene is TRBJ2-1, the V gene TRBV4-1, with TRBD2 as a possible D gene (5 bases). V lost 0 bases, J lost 2 bases, and 14 bases lay in between. This CDR3 region has 17 residues. Per germline, CDR1 MGHRA and CDR2 YSYEKL. Here the CDR3 DNA reads TGCGCCAGCAGCCAAGATCTGGGGAGCACCACCTACAATGAGCAGTTCTTC. The encoded protein is CASSQDLGSTTYNEQFF.

The rearrangement joins TRBV20-1 to TRBJ1-2; D call uncertain. V was trimmed by 2 bases and J by 8 bases, leaving 6 bases between them. This CDR3 is 10 amino acids long. In germline, CDR1 is DFQATT, CDR2 SNEGSKA (reference sequence). CDR3 DNA: TGCAGTGCTAGAACTAACGGCTACACCTTC. It translates to CSARTNGYTF.

The rearrangement joins TRBV9 to TRBJ2-7; 7 positions match TRBD1. Per germline, CDR1 SGDLS and CDR2 YYNGEE. The CDR3 runs 13 residues. The junction had 3 bases not matched to a gene; V was cut back by 4 bases and J by 2 bases. The chain's CDR3 is CASSPGQTYEQYF. DNA of the CDR3: TGTGCCAGCAGCCCGGGACAGACCTACGAGCAGTACTTC. Full variable domain (missing parts from reference TRBV9 and TRBJ2-7): DSGVTQTPKHLITATGQRVTLRCSPRSGDLSVYWYQQSLDQGLQFLIQYYNGEERAKGNILERFSAQQFPDLHSELNLSSLELGDSALYFCASSPGQTYEQYFGPGTRLTVT.

J is TRBJ2-3 and V is TRBV29-1; perhaps TRBD1 as D (6 bases). The CDR3 is made up of 12 amino acids. Germline V lookup: CDR1 SQVTM, CDR2 ANQGSEA. The ends were cut back, 6 bases at V and 7 bases at J, with 14 bases in the middle. CDR3 protein: CSVQQGSYTQYF. As DNA, the CDR3 is TGCAGCGTCCAACAGGGCTCATATACGCAGTATTTT.

About this clone itself: One end of the junction fails to match germline, which may point to a read error. The gene calls are TRBV5-6 and TRBJ2-4; a possible D gene is TRBD1 (6 bases). The CDR3 contains 15 residues. The germline V gene has CDR1 SGHDT and CDR2 YYEEEE. CDR3 residues: CASSFPGQGINSQYF. CDR3 in DNA: TGTGCCAGCAGCTTTCCGGGGCAGGGGATAAACAGTCAGTACTTC.